The 5 T cell receptor beta chains listed next were all sequenced from one sample in a study of radiation and T cells in renal cell carcinoma. Here immunoSEQ multiplex PCR was the method, and the copy in TCRdb shows in-frame clones only, minus some. The sample shows approximately 24,000 clones, more than 45% of them seen only once. Sample treatment: 15 Gy SBRT to primary tumor, nephrectomy 4 weeks later. The sample was tumor tissue, taken from a patient whose treatment included radiotherapy and nephrectomy. Every receptor here comes from a woman between 50 and 59 years old with renal cell carcinoma.

This chain joins TRBV5-1 and TRBJ1-1, with D unclear. The CDR3 sequence is 14 residues long. V dropped 1 base and J dropped 0 bases, with 7 bases sitting between them. The V gene's germline CDR1 is SGHRS and CDR2 YFSETQ. CDR3 sequence (DNA): TGCGCCAGCAGCTTGACGGGGATGAACACTGAAGCTTTCTTT. This encodes CASSLTGMNTEAFF.

A few counts support this clone. This chain connects TRBV7-2 to TRBJ1-4; D may be TRBD1 (6 bases). CDR1 is SGHTA and CDR2 is FQGNSA in the germline V gene. V dropped 2 bases and J dropped 4 bases, with 17 bases sitting between them. CDR3 length: 17 amino acids. CDR3 in amino acids: CASSLLPPGTNNEKLFF. For the CDR3, the DNA is TGTGCCAGCAGCTTACTCCCCCCAGGGACAAATAATGAAAAACTGTTTTTT.

J is TRBJ1-2 and V is TRBV4-1; TRBD1 might be the D (5 bases). Germline V gene sequence: CDR1 MGHRA, CDR2 YSYEKL. The CDR3 extends over 14 amino acids. Between the trimmed V and J ends, which lost 0 bases and 4 bases, there was a span of 9 bases. CDR3 nucleotide sequence: TGCGCCAGCAGCCAAGACAGGGCGGGCTATGGCTACACCTTC. Translated: CASSQDRAGYGYTF.

The chain recombines TRBV9 with TRBJ2-3; D uncertain. Germline CDR1 reads SGDLS; CDR2 reads YYNGEE. V shed 0 bases and J shed 6 bases, with 8 bases lying between them. CDR3 length: 13 residues. CDR3: CASSVALGDTQYF. In DNA, the CDR3 is TGTGCCAGCAGCGTAGCCCTGGGGGATACGCAGTATTTT.

This clone was seen only a few times. CDR3 sequence: CASSVVVWGVNTGELFF. The CDR3 DNA reads TGTGCCAGCAGCGTAGTGGTATGGGGGGTGAACACCGGGGAGCTGTTTTTT. The rearrangement joins TRBV9 to TRBJ2-2; perhaps TRBD2 as D (6 bases). V was clipped by 0 bases and J by 1 base, with 13 bases between them. Germline values: CDR1 SGDLS, CDR2 YYNGEE. The CDR3 totals 17 residues.